One and the same sample provided the 23 T cell receptor beta chains below, sequenced in a study of spatial heterogeneity in lung cancer. TCRdb reanalysed the 5' RACE reads using MiXCR and keeps one entry per CDR3 protein. The table lists 10,000 to 12,000 distinct CDR3 sequences, 12% of them singletons. Antigen specificity for these receptors is unknown. Time point denoted: sample taken at primary tumor resection. Study conclusions and caveats: Expanded intratumoral alpha and beta TCR counts tracked tumor mutation counts.

This specimen consisted of lung tumor tissue, obtained at surgery. The receptors were sampled from a female donor with early-stage non-small cell lung cancer.

This chain connects TRBV7-2 to TRBJ1-2; D perhaps matches TRBD1 (5 bases). V lost 1 base and J lost 8, with 14 bases in between. The CDR3 sequence is 14 residues long. Germline CDR1 is SGHTA and CDR2 is FQGNSA. In nucleotides, the CDR3 is TGTGCCAGCAGCTTAGTAGGCCAGGGAGGAGGCTACACCTTC. It specifies CASSLVGQGGGYTF.

Comments on this clonotype: A read error may be the cause here, since a much bigger clone is one base away. The chain uses TRBV7-9 and TRBJ2-5; 8 bases agree with TRBD2. Germline V gene data show CDR1 as SEHNR and CDR2 as FQNEAQ (reference sequence). This CDR3 has 15 residues. V shed 4 bases and J 1 base; nucleotides not matched to a gene: 5. The CDR3 nucleotides are TGTGCCAGCAGCTATAGCGGGGCGTTCCAAGAGACCCAGTACTTC. Translating it yields CASSYSGAFQETQYF. Based on the CDR3 plus reference TRBV7-9 and TRBJ2-5, the full variable domain is DTGVSQNPRHKITKRGQNVTFRCDPISEHNRLYWYRQTLGQGPEFLTYFQNEAQLEKSRLLSDRFSAERPKGSFSTLEIQRTEQGDSAMYLCASSYSGAFQETQYFGPGTRLLVL.

The table lists this clonotype with many counts. The V call is TRBV5-6, the J call TRBJ2-1, with 7 bases aligning to TRBD2. The length of the CDR3 is 16 residues. V dropped 4 bases and J dropped 4; count of bases not matched to a gene: 11. Germline CDR1 SGHDT, CDR2 YYEEEE. This CDR3 is CASSGGRARNYNEQFF. The CDR3 DNA reads as TGTGCCAGCAGCGGGGGGAGGGCGCGTAATTACAATGAGCAGTTCTTC. Variable domain in full (rest from reference TRBV5-6 and TRBJ2-1): DAGVTQSPTHLIKTRGQQVTLRCSPKSGHDTVSWYQQALGQGPQFIFQYYEEEERQRGNFPDRFSGHQFPNYSSELNVNALLLGDSALYLCASSGGRARNYNEQFFGPGTRLTVL.

This clonotype is medium-sized by share. The J gene is TRBJ1-5, the V gene TRBV28; D not resolved. V was shortened by 3 bases and J by 4 bases, with 10 bases between the two germline ends. Per germline, CDR1 MDHEN and CDR2 SYDVKM. CDR3 length: 14 amino acids. The CDR3 loop is CASSFVEVNQPQHF. CDR3 coding DNA: TGTGCCAGCAGTTTTGTTGAAGTTAATCAGCCCCAGCATTTT. Variable domain in full (rest from reference TRBV28 and TRBJ1-5): DVKVTQSSRYLVKRTGEKVFLECVQDMDHENMFWYRQDPGLGLRLIYFSYDVKMKEKGDIPEGYSVSREKKERFSLILESASTNQTSMYLCASSFVEVNQPQHFGDGTRLSIL.

This clonotype was seen many times. This sequence joins TRBV6-5 and TRBJ1-1; maybe TRBD1 (5 bases). The ends were cut back, 6 bases at V and 0 bases at J, with 8 bases in the middle. Germline V gives CDR1 MNHEY, CDR2 SVGAGI. This CDR3 has 13 amino acids. The CDR3 loop is CASRGVMNTEAFF. CDR3 sequence (DNA): TGTGCCAGCAGGGGGGTCATGAACACTGAAGCTTTCTTT.

This clonotype was seen only a few times. This chain links TRBV20-1 with TRBJ2-1; a possible D gene is TRBD2 (6 bases). The CDR3 extends over 16 amino acids. Trimming pared 3 bases from V and 0 bases from J, leaving 15 bases between. Germline V lookup: CDR1 DFQATT, CDR2 SNEGSKA (reference sequence). The CDR3 is CSARFSGPVSYNEQFF. The CDR3 DNA is TGCAGTGCTAGGTTCAGCGGGCCTGTCTCCTACAATGAGCAGTTCTTC.

As regards this clonotype: A much larger clone lies one base from this, so it may be a read error. The rearrangement joins TRBV7-2 to TRBJ2-2; D is possibly TRBD1 or TRBD2 (5 bases each). This CDR3 contains 17 residues. The germline CDR1 and CDR2 sequences are SGHTA and FQGNSA. Trimming stripped 5 bases from V and 4 bases from J, with 20 bases between. CDR3 DNA: TGTGCCAGCAGCATAGTCGGGGCTAGCCGAGGCACCGGGGAGCTGTTTTTT. Protein sequence: CASSIVGASRGTGELFF.

The rearrangement joins TRBV7-9 to TRBJ2-7; D gene uncertain. The V end lost 5 bases, the J end lost 4 bases, and 15 bases lay between the germline ends. The CDR3 has 14 residues. Germline lookup yields CDR1 SEHNR and CDR2 FQNEAQ (reference sequence). The CDR3 sequence: CASSPLTPAYEQYF. The CDR3 nucleotides read TGTGCCAGCAGCCCCCTAACACCCGCGTACGAGCAGTACTTC.

This clonotype has at least ten counts. The rearrangement links TRBV7-3 to TRBJ1-1, with 7 bases fitting TRBD1. The CDR3 runs 14 residues. Germline V gene lookup returns CDR1 SGHTA and CDR2 FQGTGA. J lost 3 bases, V lost 5 bases, and 6 bases had no gene match. The CDR3 is CASSPETGHTEAFF. CDR3 DNA sequence: TGTGCCAGCAGCCCAGAGACAGGGCACACTGAAGCTTTCTTT.

This clonotype has ten or more counts. The V and J genes are TRBV13 and TRBJ2-2; D might be TRBD1 (5 bases). The germline gives CDR1 PRHDT, CDR2 FYEKMQ (reference sequence). This CDR3 is built from 13 residues. Deletions cut 5 bases from V and 4 bases from J, with 8 bases between. The chain's CDR3 is CASSPGLTGELFF. DNA for the CDR3: TGTGCCAGCAGCCCAGGGCTCACCGGGGAGCTGTTTTTT.

This clonotype is medium-sized within its sample. The V call is TRBV20-1, the J call TRBJ2-1; 9 bases are a match to TRBD1. The CDR3 runs 16 residues. V dropped 0 bases and J dropped 11; count of bases not matched to a gene: 14. CDR1 is DFQATT, CDR2 SNEGSKA, per germline (reference sequence). This chain's CDR3 is CSARDVLAGTGFQQFF. CDR3 nucleotide sequence: TGCAGTGCTAGAGACGTACTCGCCGGGACAGGGTTCCAGCAGTTCTTC.

This clonotype was seen repeatedly, ten times or more. The chain links TRBV3-1 to TRBJ2-2, with TRBD1 matching over 11 bases. The CDR3 is made up of 19 amino acids. CDR1 is LGHDT and CDR2 is YNNKEL in the germline V gene (reference sequence). The junction had 8 bases not matched to a gene; V was cut back by 1 base and J by 1 base. The CDR3 spells CASSQGTGGPERNTGELFF. The CDR3, as DNA: TGTGCCAGCAGCCAAGGGACAGGGGGCCCCGAACGGAACACCGGGGAGCTGTTTTTT.

This clonotype came up a few times. The V gene is TRBV14, the J gene TRBJ2-1; no clear D. The CDR3 runs 12 residues. Deletions cut 2 bases from V and 4 bases from J, with 3 bases between. Germline V gives CDR1 SGHDN, CDR2 FVKESK. CDR3 amino acids: CASSQPYNEQFF. The CDR3 DNA reads TGTGCCAGCAGCCAACCTTACAATGAGCAGTTCTTC.

This clonotype was seen a handful of times. V usage is TRBV20-1 and J usage is TRBJ2-1; 7 positions match TRBD2. The CDR3 has 16 amino acids. Looked up from germline, CDR1 is DFQATT and CDR2 is SNEGSKA (reference sequence). V was clipped by 6 bases and J by 4 bases; unmatched bases: 15. The CDR3 sequence: CSAHLAVAFGYNEQFF. CDR3 bases: TGCAGTGCCCATCTAGCGGTCGCTTTTGGGTACAATGAGCAGTTCTTC.

The chain employs TRBV6-1 and TRBJ1-5; D gene unclear. Deletions cut 4 bases from V and 0 bases from J, with 13 bases between. CDR1 and CDR2 from the germline V gene are MNHNS and SASEGT. This CDR3 has 16 residues. The CDR3 nucleotides read TGTGCCAGCAGTGCAAACCCACAGTTTAGCAATCAGCCCCAGCATTTT. Amino acids: CASSANPQFSNQPQHF.

This clonotype was seen at least ten times. The chain combines TRBV10-2 with TRBJ2-5, with a possible D match to TRBD2 (6 bases). The CDR3 extends over 15 amino acids. Germline CDR1 reads WSHSY; CDR2 reads SAAADI. Trimming cost V 2 bases and J 1 base, with 11 bases left between them. CDR3 loop: CASSELGTAQETQYF. The CDR3 DNA sequence: TGCGCCAGCAGTGAGCTAGGGACTGCCCAAGAGACCCAGTACTTC.

The chain has TRBV30 and TRBJ2-5; D tentatively reads TRBD1 or TRBD2 (5 bases each). The V gene lost 8 bases and the J gene lost 5 bases, with 12 bases spanning the gap. CDR3 length equals 11 residues. CDR1 is GTSNPN, CDR2 SVGIG, per germline (reference sequence). DNA for the CDR3: TGTGCCCGCCGGGGCGGTGAGACCCAGTACTTC. Translation gives CARRGGETQYF.

This clonotype was counted many times. The chain combines TRBV19 with TRBJ2-1, with D possibly being TRBD2 (6 bases). Germline-derived CDR1 and CDR2 are LNHDA and SQIVND (reference sequence). The CDR3 contains 15 residues. The V gene lost 3 bases and the J gene lost 2 bases, with 11 bases spanning the gap. CDR3 sequence reads: CASSIQASAYNEQFF. The CDR3 DNA reads TGTGCCAGTAGTATCCAGGCTAGCGCCTACAATGAGCAGTTCTTC. The whole variable domain, remainder taken from reference TRBV19 and TRBJ2-1, is DGGITQSPKYLFRKEGQNVTLSCEQNLNHDAMYWYRQDPGQGLRLIYYSQIVNDFQKGDIAEGYSVSREKKESFPLTVTSAQKNPTAFYLCASSIQASAYNEQFFGPGTRLTVL.

As for this clonotype: Being one base from a much bigger clone, this may be a read error. The genes are TRBV7-9 and TRBJ2-1, with 8 positions matching TRBD1. The CDR3 extends over 15 amino acids. Germline CDR1 reads SEHNR; CDR2 reads FQNEAQ (reference sequence). CDR3 bases: TGTGCCAGCAGTTATGTCCTACAGGGGGACAATGTGCAGTTCTTC. Protein sequence: CASSYVLQGDNVQFF. The full variable domain, with the rest looked up from reference TRBV7-9 and TRBJ2-1, is DTGVSQNPRHKITKRGQNVTFRCDPISEHNRLYWYRQTLGQGPEFLTYFQNEAQLEKSRLLSDRFSAERPKGSFSTLEIQRTEQGDSAMYLCASSYVLQGDNVQFFGPGTRLTVL.

This clonotype was detected many times. The V call is TRBV12-3 or TRBV12-4, the J call TRBJ2-2; TRBD1 matches 8 bases. The V gene end was trimmed by 2 bases and the J gene end by 7 bases; junction bases not matched to a gene: 12. This CDR3 region has 17 residues. The CDR3 DNA sequence: TGTGCCAGCAGTTTATCCCGGGACAGGTTGAAGGGCGGGGAGCTGTTTTTT. It translates to CASSLSRDRLKGGELFF.

The V call is TRBV10-3, the J call TRBJ2-7, with 7 bases matching TRBD1. The CDR3 is 12 residues long. Per germline, CDR1 ENHRY and CDR2 SYGVKD. V shed 7 bases, J shed 2 bases, and the junction held 2 bases outside the gene matches. The CDR3 loop reads CAIKGQPYEQYF. CDR3 bases: TGTGCCATCAAGGGACAGCCCTACGAGCAGTACTTC.

The rearrangement joins TRBV19 to TRBJ2-5; a weak D match, TRBD2 (6 bases). The germline gives CDR1 LNHDA, CDR2 SQIVND (reference sequence). The CDR3 loop spans 17 amino acids. Trimming left V 3 bases short and J 2 bases short, with 19 bases between. DNA for the CDR3: TGTGCCAGTAGTATGTCGCGAGGCGGGGTACGACAAGAGACCCAGTACTTC. Its translation: CASSMSRGGVRQETQYF.

This clonotype was observed a handful of times. This rearrangement joins TRBV23-1 to TRBJ2-6; D may be TRBD2 (5 bases). TRBV23-1 qualifies as an ORF whose function is uncertain. V dropped 0 bases and J dropped 2 bases, with 8 bases sitting between them. There are 16 residues in the CDR3. The CDR3 DNA is TGCGCCAGCAGTCAATCAATCGGGGCTGGGGCCAACGTCCTGACTTTC. As protein: CASSQSIGAGANVLTF.